The next 3 T cell receptor beta chains were all read from a single sample in a study of blood T cells in healthy people across ages. A second PCR of 7 to 11 cycles used a sample-barcoded 5' primer and a J-beta primer mix. One entry per CDR3 protein results from TCRdb running MiXCR on the 5' RACE reads. The sample lists 1,300,000 or so distinct CDR3 sequences, around 55% seen once, with 6.5% to 8% in the top ten. Sequencing used blood. These receptors were collected from a man younger than 35 in good health.

The rearrangement links TRBV12-3 or TRBV12-4 to TRBJ1-1, with a tentative D call TRBD1 (5 bases). V lost 7 bases and J lost 4, with 16 bases in between. The CDR3 totals 14 residues. This chain's CDR3 is CASTRVAGSTEAFF. The CDR3, as DNA: TGTGCCAGCACTCGCGTGGCAGGGAGCACTGAAGCTTTCTTT.

The chain joins TRBV4-1 to TRBJ2-5; a weak D match, TRBD1 (6 bases). Trimming took 1 base from V and 5 from J, leaving 14 bases between them. This CDR3 contains 15 residues. Germline values: CDR1 MGHRA, CDR2 YSYEKL. CDR3 in DNA: TGCGCCAGCAGCCAAGTTACCAACAGGGAGGAGACCCAGTACTTC. Translating gives CASSQVTNREETQYF.

A remark on this clonotype: The junction departs from germline at one end; a sequencing error may be responsible. This chain uses TRBV4-1 with TRBJ2-2, with D unclear. Per germline, CDR1 MGHRA and CDR2 YSYEKL. The CDR3 spans 16 residues. This CDR3 is CASSQVFRLDTGELFF. CDR3 in DNA: TGCGCCAGCAGTCAAGTCTTTCGGCTGGACACCGGGGAGCTGTTTTTT.